This T cell receptor beta chain was found in a study of technical replicates of blood from a few donors. Measured with immunoSEQ multiplex PCR; TCRdb has only the in-frame clones, and not every one. The sample holds 13,000 to 15,000 clones; over 80% are singletons and the top ten take under 15%. CDR1 SGHRS and CDR2 YFSETQ come from the germline V gene. The length of the CDR3 is 17 residues. The J segment lost 7 bases and the V segment lost 4 bases, leaving 15 bases of the junction unmatched. Sequenced sample: PBMCs. The sequence derives from a human donor in good health. The chain has TRBV5-1 and TRBJ1-4; the match to TRBD1 covers 8 bases. The CDR3 nucleotides are TGCGCCAGCAGCCTAGGCTCCGACAGGGGTGGGAGTGAAAAACTGTTTTTT. The encoded protein is CASSLGSDRGGSEKLFF.